The next 3 T cell receptor beta chains were all read from a single sample in a study of blood T cell repertoires in COVID-19. Only in-frame clones appear in the TCRdb table, and some are missing; sequencing was by immunoSEQ multiplex PCR. There are 140,000 to 150,000 clones in the sample; approximately 81% occur only once, and roughly 34% lies in the top ten. The sequencing input was peripheral blood. Receptors were obtained from a human donor in a cohort sampled during active COVID-19.

The chain combines TRBV5-1 with TRBJ2-3; 7 bases align to TRBD1. There are 13 residues in the CDR3. In germline, CDR1 is SGHRS, CDR2 YFSETQ. The ends lost 4 bases at V and 3 bases at J; junction bases unmatched: 2. The CDR3 is CASSPDRTDTQYF. The CDR3 DNA is TGCGCCAGCAGCCCGGACAGGACAGATACGCAGTATTTT. Full variable domain (missing parts from reference TRBV5-1 and TRBJ2-3): KAGVTQTPRYLIKTRGQQVTLSCSPISGHRSVSWYQQTPGQGLQFLFEYFSETQRNKGNFPGRFSGRQFSNSRSEMNVSTLELGDSALYLCASSPDRTDTQYFGPGTRLTVL.

The chain combines TRBV3-1 (or the pseudogene TRBV3-2) with TRBJ1-1; the D is unclear. Trimming stripped 5 bases from V and 4 bases from J, with 17 bases between. The CDR3 totals 15 residues. The germline CDR1 and CDR2 sequences are LGHDT and YNNKEL (reference sequence). As DNA, the CDR3 is TGTGCCAGCAGCTCCCACGAGCGGGTGGTCACTGAAGCTTTCTTT. This codes for CASSSHERVVTEAFF.

The chain has TRBV7-8 and TRBJ1-5, with TRBD1 as a possible D gene (6 bases). Germline CDR1 reads SGHVS; CDR2 reads FQNEAQ. Between the trimmed V and J ends, which lost 0 bases and 5 bases, there was a span of 17 bases. The CDR3 is 17 amino acids. Written as DNA, the CDR3 is TGTGCCAGCAGCTTAGCGTGGCCAGGGGCGCGCGATCAGCCCCAGCATTTT. Translating gives CASSLAWPGARDQPQHF.